Listed here are 5 T cell receptor beta chains from one sample, sequenced in a study of cytomegalovirus exposure and HLA in healthy donors. The primer mix had 60 Vbeta and 13 Jbeta primers. Assay: immunoSEQ multiplex PCR; the TCRdb copy retains only in-frame clones and omits some. The table includes more than 200,000 clones, approximately 70% detected once. The sequenced material came from PBMCs. The receptors were gathered from a man aged 35-49 years in good health and CMV-seropositive.

The gene calls are TRBV29-1 and TRBJ2-5, with TRBD1 matching over 8 bases. Germline V gives CDR1 SQVTM, CDR2 ANQGSEA. V lost 5 bases, J lost 5 bases, and 13 bases stayed unmatched. CDR3 length: 15 residues. CDR3 protein: CSVWVQGVTRETQYF. CDR3 DNA sequence: TGCAGCGTTTGGGTACAGGGGGTAACGAGGGAGACCCAGTACTTC.

This CDR3 is CASSVESRSYNEQFF. The CDR3 nucleotides are TGTGCCAGCAGCGTAGAGAGCCGTTCCTACAATGAGCAGTTCTTC. This chain connects TRBV9 to TRBJ2-1; D is undetermined. This CDR3 comprises 15 residues. V lost 0 bases and J 1 base, leaving 8 bases between the germline ends. Germline values: CDR1 SGDLS, CDR2 YYNGEE.

This chain connects TRBV2 to TRBJ1-5; D remains ambiguous. CDR3 size: 13 residues. The ends were cut back, 6 bases at V and 2 bases at J, with 8 bases in the middle. In germline, CDR1 is SNHLY, CDR2 FYNNEI. CDR3 in amino acids: CASRRTGNQPQHF. CDR3 sequence (DNA): TGTGCCAGCAGGAGAACAGGCAATCAGCCCCAGCATTTT.

The chain is built from TRBV6-5 and TRBJ2-1; 10 nucleotides align to TRBD2. Losses at the gene ends were 6 bases for V and 2 bases for J; bases not matched to a gene: 4. This CDR3 has 15 residues. CDR1 and CDR2 (germline): MNHEY, SVGAGI. The CDR3 here is CASSLTSGAYNEQFF. CDR3 coding DNA: TGTGCCAGCAGCCTCACTAGCGGGGCCTACAATGAGCAGTTCTTC.

The V gene is TRBV27, the J gene TRBJ1-6, with 10 positions matching TRBD1. The CDR3 covers 14 residues. Germline trimming cut 6 bases from V and 8 bases from J; bases unmatched to any gene: 4. Germline CDR1 MNHEY, CDR2 SMNVEV (reference sequence). The CDR3: CASSGTGADSPLHF. As DNA, the CDR3 is TGTGCCAGCAGCGGGACAGGGGCTGATTCACCCCTCCACTTT.